The TCR beta chain under discussion was sequenced for a study of T cells in Graves' hyperthyroidism and ophthalmopathy. Study results and limitations: Progression to ophthalmopathy was predicted a median of roughly 6.6 months early. Clonotypes that were expanded in thyroid above 0.001 mostly appeared in blood too.

As to this clonotype: Antigen specificity is unknown.

For Graves' hyperthyroidism to be stable, ophthalmopathy could not progress within 18 months. Uncontrolled infection, other autoimmune disease, pregnancy and lactation each barred patients from inclusion. Authors of the study amplified TCR beta CDR3 regions from RNA transcripts. First-round RT-PCR of the TCR CDR3 relied on the HTBI primer set. TCRdb itself ran the multiplex PCR reads through MiXCR, one entry per CDR3 protein. This table holds 480,000 or so distinct CDR3 sequences, approximately 15% found once. The CDR3 is 12 amino acids. V was shortened by 4 bases and J by 5 bases, with 8 bases between the two germline ends. CDR1 and CDR2 (germline): KGHDR, SFDVKD.

What was sequenced was blood. This sequence was found in a woman under 30 with Graves' hyperthyroidism. The chain recombines TRBV24-1 with TRBJ2-7; D perhaps matches TRBD2 (5 bases). CDR3: CATSEPGNEQYF. The CDR3 bases are TGTGCCACCAGTGAGCCGGGAAACGAGCAGTACTTC.